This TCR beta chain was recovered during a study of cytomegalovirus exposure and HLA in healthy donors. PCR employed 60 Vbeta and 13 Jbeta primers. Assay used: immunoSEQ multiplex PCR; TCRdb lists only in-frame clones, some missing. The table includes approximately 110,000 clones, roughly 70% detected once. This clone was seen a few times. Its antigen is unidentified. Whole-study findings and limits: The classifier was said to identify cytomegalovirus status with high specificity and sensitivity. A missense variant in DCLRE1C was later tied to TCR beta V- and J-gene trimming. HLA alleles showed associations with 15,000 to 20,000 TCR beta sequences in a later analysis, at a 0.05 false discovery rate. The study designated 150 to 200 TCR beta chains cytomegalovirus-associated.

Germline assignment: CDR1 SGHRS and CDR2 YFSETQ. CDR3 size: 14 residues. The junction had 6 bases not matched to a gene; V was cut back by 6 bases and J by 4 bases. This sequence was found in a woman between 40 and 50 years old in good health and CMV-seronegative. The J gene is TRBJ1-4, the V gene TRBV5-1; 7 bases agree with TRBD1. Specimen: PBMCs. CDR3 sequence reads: CASNQGGSNEKLFF. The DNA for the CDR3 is TGCGCCAGCAACCAGGGGGGAAGTAATGAAAAACTGTTTTTT.